The entry that follows covers one T cell receptor (beta chain) sequence. Assay: immunoSEQ multiplex PCR; the TCRdb copy retains only in-frame clones and omits some. The sample holds about 68,000 clones, about 89% seen once. V shed 3 bases and J shed 6 bases, with 15 bases lying between them. Germline V CDR1 and CDR2: LNHNV, YYDKDF (reference sequence). This CDR3 is built from 14 residues. This specimen belongs to a study of blood T cell repertoires in COVID-19. Across the whole study: PBMCs, B-cell-depleted T cells, or T cells provided the cDNA or gDNA that made up the material.

This sequence joins TRBV15 and TRBJ2-7, with D perhaps TRBD1 (5 bases). The sequence was obtained from a middle-aged man with COVID-19, enrolled during active disease. Sequencing was performed on peripheral blood. CDR3 protein: CATSSRAINAEQYF. DNA for the CDR3: TGTGCCACCAGCAGCAGGGCAATCAACGCCGAGCAGTACTTC. Supplemented by reference TRBV15 and TRBJ2-7, the full variable domain reads DAMVIQNPRYQVTQFGKPVTLSCSQTLNHNVMYWYQQKSSQAPKLLFHYYDKDFNNEADTPDNFQSRRPNTSFCFLDIRSPGLGDTAMYLCATSSRAINAEQYFGPGTRLTVT.